This T cell receptor (beta chain) originates from a study of cytomegalovirus exposure and HLA in healthy donors. Study observations and caveats: A later analysis reported that several of the most significant clusters appeared to be linked to common viral pathogens, among them Epstein-Barr virus.

The PCR employed 60 Vbeta primers together with 13 Jbeta primers. Assay: immunoSEQ multiplex PCR; the TCRdb copy retains only in-frame clones and omits some. The sample lists 100,000 to 150,000 clones; around three quarters were seen once. Germline V CDR1 and CDR2: SGHRS, YFSETQ. The V and J ends lost 3 bases and 10 bases respectively, with 14 bases between them. There are 14 residues in the CDR3. This clone appeared a few times. Its antigen remains unidentified. This TCR was recovered from a female donor in good health and CMV-seronegative. The specimen was PBMCs. The chain uses TRBV5-1 and TRBJ1-6; a weak D match, TRBD1 (6 bases). The CDR3 is CASSWGHGASPLHF. Here the CDR3 DNA reads TGCGCCAGCAGCTGGGGACACGGAGCCTCACCCCTCCACTTT.